This T cell receptor (beta chain) was found in a study of blood T cell repertoires in COVID-19. Across the whole study: The United States, Italy and Spain supplied acute and convalescent COVID-19 samples. Sample material is recorded as cDNA or gDNA derived from T cells, B-cell-depleted T cells, or PBMCs.

CDR1 and CDR2 from the germline V gene are SNHLY and FYNNEI. CDR3 length: 14 residues. Germline trimming cut 7 bases from V and 0 bases from J; bases unmatched to any gene: 5. Original processing methods: Estimates of nucleated cell counts were drawn from the amplification of reference gene primers. The method was immunoSEQ multiplex PCR; TCRdb's version includes in-frame clones alone and lacks a portion of them. The DNA was the basis for D and trimming; V, J and clone size are from that table. Altogether under 250,000 clones are present, about 86% being singletons, with the ten largest covering under 3.5%.

The genes are TRBV2 and TRBJ2-5; 7 positions agree with TRBD1. This clonotype originated in a man in his fifties with active or convalescent COVID-19. The material sequenced was peripheral blood. The CDR3 coding sequence is TGTGCCAGCACCCCGACAGGGTACCAAGAGACCCAGTACTTC. Its translation: CASTPTGYQETQYF. The whole variable domain, remainder taken from reference TRBV2 and TRBJ2-5, is EPEVTQTPSHQVTQMGQEVILRCVPISNHLYFYWYRQILGQKVEFLVSFYNNEISEKSEIFDDQFSVERPDGSNFTLKIRSTKLEDSAMYFCASTPTGYQETQYFGPGTRLLVL.